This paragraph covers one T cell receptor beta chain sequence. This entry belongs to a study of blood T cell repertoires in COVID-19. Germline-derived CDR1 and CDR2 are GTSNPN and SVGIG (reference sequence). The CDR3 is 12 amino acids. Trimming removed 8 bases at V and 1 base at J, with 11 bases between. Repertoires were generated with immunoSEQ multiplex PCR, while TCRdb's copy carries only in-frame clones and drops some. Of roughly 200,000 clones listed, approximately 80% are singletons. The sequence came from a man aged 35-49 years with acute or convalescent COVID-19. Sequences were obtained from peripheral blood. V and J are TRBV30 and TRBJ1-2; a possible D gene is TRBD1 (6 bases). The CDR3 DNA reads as TGTGCCGGGGACACGTTTAACTATGGCTACACCTTC. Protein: CAGDTFNYGYTF.